This T cell receptor beta chain appears in the sequencing data of a study of blood T cell repertoires in COVID-19. Across the study: Acute and convalescent COVID-19 samples came from the United States, Italy and Spain. The analysed material was cDNA or gDNA that came from T cells, B-cell-depleted T cells, or PBMCs.

Participants were placed into cohorts based on the clinical history they reported. Data came from immunoSEQ multiplex PCR; TCRdb stores just in-frame clones and leaves some out. The sample lists roughly 400,000 clones; 88% were seen once. The specimen sequenced was PBMCs or T cells enriched from blood (not recorded which). The clonotype was recovered from a woman in her late teens or twenties who had been exposed to COVID-19.

The CDR3 DNA is TGTGCCAGCAGCTCGGCGACAGACCCTACGACTTACGAGCAGTACTTC. Its translation: CASSSATDPTTYEQYF. The chain recombines TRBV5-4 with TRBJ2-7; tentative D call: TRBD1 (5 bases). This CDR3 comprises 16 residues. The ends were cut back, 3 bases at V and 4 bases at J, with 20 bases in the middle. The germline V gene has CDR1 SGHNT and CDR2 YYREEE (reference sequence).